A selection of T cell receptor beta chains follows, all from one sample in a study of cytomegalovirus exposure and HLA in healthy donors. Measured with immunoSEQ multiplex PCR; TCRdb has only the in-frame clones, and not every one. Of 180,000 or so clones in the sample, roughly four fifths were seen once. Sequenced input: PBMCs. Source of these receptors: a male donor in good health and CMV-seronegative. Both conserved end residues are part of each CDR3. The order of the fields is clone size, V gene, J gene, D gene, CDR3 DNA, CDR3 protein. The D gene is left open where the match is weak. Part of the rows lack a size; the others show once, few, many or a class for expanded clones.

abundance: -
v_gene: TRBV6-1
j_gene: TRBJ1-4
d_gene: TRBD1
CDR3nt: TGTGCCAGCAGTGAGCAGTATACAGGGGGCAAGGAAAAACTGTTTTTT
CDR3aa: CASSEQYTGGKEKLFF

abundance: -
v_gene: TRBV15
j_gene: TRBJ2-5
d_gene: TRBD2
CDR3nt: TGTGCCACCAGCAGACTCGAAGGGACTAGCGGGCTGCAAGAGACCCAGTACTTC
CDR3aa: CATSRLEGTSGLQETQYF

abundance: -
v_gene: TRBV19
j_gene: TRBJ2-1
d_gene: -
CDR3nt: TGTGCCAGTAGTATAGATCGGGGAAGGTCGACTGAGCAGTTCTTC
CDR3aa: CASSIDRGRSTEQFF

abundance: -
v_gene: TRBV30
j_gene: TRBJ1-5
d_gene: TRBD1
CDR3nt: TGTGCCTGGAGCGCTGGACAGGGGAATCAGCCCCAGCATTTT
CDR3aa: CAWSAGQGNQPQHF

abundance: -
v_gene: TRBV9
j_gene: TRBJ1-1
d_gene: TRBD1
CDR3nt: TGTGCCAGCAGCTCCTCGACAGGGATGAACACTGAGGCTTTCTTT
CDR3aa: CASSSSTGMNTEAFF

abundance: -
v_gene: TRBV25-1
j_gene: TRBJ1-2
d_gene: -
CDR3nt: TGTGCCAGCACTTCAGGGGCAGGGTTCCATGGCTACACCTTC
CDR3aa: CASTSGAGFHGYTF

abundance: -
v_gene: TRBV19
j_gene: TRBJ2-1
d_gene: TRBD2
CDR3nt: TGTGCCAGTAGTATAGGCCTAGCGGGGGGCAATGAGCAGTTCTTC
CDR3aa: CASSIGLAGGNEQFF

abundance: -
v_gene: TRBV18
j_gene: TRBJ2-7
d_gene: TRBD1
CDR3nt: TGTGCCAGCTCACCACCGGGACAGGGGACCTACGAGCAGTACTTC
CDR3aa: CASSPPGQGTYEQYF

abundance: few
v_gene: TRBV6-1
j_gene: TRBJ1-5
d_gene: TRBD1
CDR3nt: TGTGCCAGCAAAGAACAGGGGTTGAGCAATCAGCCCCAGCATTTT
CDR3aa: CASKEQGLSNQPQHF

abundance: -
v_gene: TRBV5-1
j_gene: TRBJ2-7
d_gene: -
CDR3nt: TGCGCCAGCAGCCGCGCCTACGAGCAGTACTTC
CDR3aa: CASSRAYEQYF

abundance: -
v_gene: TRBV6-6
j_gene: TRBJ1-1
d_gene: -
CDR3nt: TGTGCCAGCAGTTATGTAGAAAACACTGAAGCTTTCTTT
CDR3aa: CASSYVENTEAFF

abundance: few
v_gene: TRBV18
j_gene: TRBJ1-1
d_gene: -
CDR3nt: TGTGCCAGCTCAGGAGGGCTGAACACTGAAGCTTTCTTT
CDR3aa: CASSGGLNTEAFF

abundance: few
v_gene: TRBV4-1
j_gene: TRBJ2-5
d_gene: -
CDR3nt: TGCGCCAGCAGCCAGCGTGACCAAGAGACCCAGTACTTC
CDR3aa: CASSQRDQETQYF

abundance: -
v_gene: TRBV9
j_gene: TRBJ2-6
d_gene: -
CDR3nt: TGTGCCAGCAGCGTAGCCGGAGTACCTGGGGCCAACGTCCTGACTTTC
CDR3aa: CASSVAGVPGANVLTF

abundance: -
v_gene: TRBV7-9
j_gene: TRBJ1-5
d_gene: TRBD1
CDR3nt: TGTGCCAGCAGCTCCGACAGGGGACCGTATGATTCCAATCAGCCCCAGCATTTT
CDR3aa: CASSSDRGPYDSNQPQHF

abundance: few
v_gene: TRBV2
j_gene: TRBJ1-2
d_gene: -
CDR3nt: TGTGCCAGCAGTATAACTTCGGGGGGGGGCGACACCTTC
CDR3aa: CASSITSGGGDTF

abundance: -
v_gene: TRBV28
j_gene: TRBJ2-1
d_gene: -
CDR3nt: TGTGCCAGCAGCCCAGGGGGGTACAATGAGCAGTTCTTC
CDR3aa: CASSPGGYNEQFF

abundance: few
v_gene: TRBV6-1
j_gene: TRBJ1-1
d_gene: TRBD1
CDR3nt: TGTGCCAGCAGAGAACCGGGACAGGGGCCGAACACTGAAGCTTTCTTT
CDR3aa: CASREPGQGPNTEAFF

abundance: -
v_gene: TRBV19
j_gene: TRBJ2-3
d_gene: TRBD1
CDR3nt: TGTGCCAGTAGTCCCGGGACAGGCACAGATACGCAGTATTTT
CDR3aa: CASSPGTGTDTQYF

abundance: -
v_gene: TRBV2
j_gene: TRBJ1-5
d_gene: TRBD1
CDR3nt: TGTGCCAGCAGGGGGACAGGGAATTGGCAGCCCCAGCATTTT
CDR3aa: CASRGTGNWQPQHF

abundance: -
v_gene: TRBV6-5
j_gene: TRBJ1-2
d_gene: -
CDR3nt: TGTGCCAGCAGGTCACAGGAAAGTGCTGGCTACACCTTC
CDR3aa: CASRSQESAGYTF

abundance: -
v_gene: TRBV9
j_gene: TRBJ2-1
d_gene: TRBD2
CDR3nt: TGTGCCAGCAGCGTAAGCGGGGGGGTAGGGAATGAGCAGTTCTTC
CDR3aa: CASSVSGGVGNEQFF

abundance: -
v_gene: TRBV9
j_gene: TRBJ2-3
d_gene: -
CDR3nt: TGTGCCAGCAGCGTAGCCCGGGCCGCGGGTACGCAGTATTTT
CDR3aa: CASSVARAAGTQYF

abundance: -
v_gene: TRBV6-5
j_gene: TRBJ1-5
d_gene: -
CDR3nt: TGTGCCAGCAGTTACGGCAGAAGCAATCAGCCCCAGCATTTT
CDR3aa: CASSYGRSNQPQHF

abundance: -
v_gene: TRBV18
j_gene: TRBJ1-5
d_gene: TRBD1
CDR3nt: TGTGCCAGCTCAGCGACAGGGGTTCAGAATCAGCCCCAGCATTTT
CDR3aa: CASSATGVQNQPQHF

abundance: -
v_gene: TRBV6-5
j_gene: TRBJ2-7
d_gene: -
CDR3nt: TGTGCCACCAATAGGGGGGACAGATCATTCCACGAGCAGTACTTC
CDR3aa: CATNRGDRSFHEQYF

abundance: -
v_gene: TRBV5-1
j_gene: TRBJ2-7
d_gene: -
CDR3nt: TGCGCCAGCACCACACAGGGGGAGGGCTTGGAGCAGTACTTC
CDR3aa: CASTTQGEGLEQYF

abundance: -
v_gene: TRBV4-1
j_gene: TRBJ1-2
d_gene: TRBD1
CDR3nt: TGCGCCAGCAGCCAACTACAGGGGAACTATGGCTACACCTTC
CDR3aa: CASSQLQGNYGYTF